One sample yielded the 11 T cell receptor beta chains listed below, sequenced in a study of blood T cell repertoires in COVID-19. Assay: immunoSEQ multiplex PCR; the TCRdb copy retains only in-frame clones and omits some. Of under 300,000 clones listed, about four fifths are singletons. The sample comprised peripheral blood. These receptors originate from a man aged 30 to 45 who had recovered from COVID-19.

The chain employs TRBV7-2 and TRBJ1-6, with 7 bases identical to TRBD1. J lost 4 bases, V lost 2 bases, and 2 bases had no gene match. The CDR3 length is 15 residues. Germline V gene sequence: CDR1 SGHTA, CDR2 FQGNSA. As DNA, the CDR3 is TGTGCCAGCAGCTTACAGGGGGGATATAATTCACCCCTCCACTTT. Protein: CASSLQGGYNSPLHF.

The rearrangement uses TRBV7-2 and TRBJ2-7; D ambiguous. There are 14 residues in the CDR3. V dropped 0 bases and J dropped 9 bases, with 15 bases sitting between them. The V gene's germline CDR1 is SGHTA and CDR2 FQGNSA. In DNA form, the CDR3 reads TGTGCCAGCAGCTTAGCGCTTCAAAGCTCTGGGCAGTACTTC. Translation gives CASSLALQSSGQYF.

This clone has a single count. V is TRBV15 and J is TRBJ2-5; 10 bases fit TRBD2. The junction had 2 bases not matched to a gene; V was cut back by 0 bases and J by 1 base. The CDR3 is 16 amino acids. Germline values: CDR1 LNHNV, CDR2 YYDKDF (reference sequence). In nucleotides, the CDR3 is TGTGCCACCAGCAGAGAGAAGCGGGGGGGCCAAGAGACCCAGTACTTC. This translates into CATSREKRGGQETQYF. Looking up the rest from reference TRBV15 and TRBJ2-5 gives the full variable domain: DAMVIQNPRYQVTQFGKPVTLSCSQTLNHNVMYWYQQKSSQAPKLLFHYYDKDFNNEADTPDNFQSRRPNTSFCFLDIRSPGLGDTAMYLCATSREKRGGQETQYFGPGTRLLVL.

The J gene is TRBJ1-2, the V gene TRBV7-3; D is possibly TRBD1 (5 bases). Germline V gene sequence: CDR1 SGHTA, CDR2 FQGTGA. The CDR3 covers 20 residues. V lost 1 base and J 4 bases, leaving 28 bases between the germline ends. The CDR3 DNA reads TGTGCCAGCAGCTTAAATAGACGGTTAGGGGCAGACTTAATAACCTATGGCTACACCTTC. Protein sequence: CASSLNRRLGADLITYGYTF. Filled out from reference TRBV7-3 and TRBJ1-2, the complete variable domain reads GAGVSQTPSNKVTEKGKYVELRCDPISGHTALYWYRQSLGQGPEFLIYFQGTGAADDSGLPNDRFFAVRPEGSVSTLKIQRTERGDSAVYLCASSLNRRLGADLITYGYTFGSGTRLTVV.

The chain combines TRBV2 with TRBJ1-4; 7 bases are a match to TRBD1. Looked up from germline, CDR1 is SNHLY and CDR2 is FYNNEI. The ends lost 7 bases at V and 4 bases at J; junction bases unmatched: 9. This CDR3 spans 15 amino acids. The CDR3 DNA sequence: TGTGCCAGCATCTTACAGGGACAGAATAATGAAAAACTGTTTTTT. This encodes CASILQGQNNEKLFF.

The chain has TRBV5-1 and TRBJ1-2; D unresolved. The CDR3 runs 16 residues. V was cut by 0 bases and J by 5 bases, with 17 bases left in between. Germline V CDR1 and CDR2: SGHRS, YFSETQ. The CDR3 DNA is TGCGCCAGCAGCTTGGGTGGGCAGGCATCAGTATATGGCTACACCTTC. Its translation is CASSLGGQASVYGYTF.

The chain uses TRBV28 and TRBJ2-7; D possibly corresponds to TRBD2 (6 bases). The length of the CDR3 is 13 residues. The V gene's germline CDR1 is MDHEN and CDR2 SYDVKM. The germline V and J ends were trimmed by 2 bases and 4 bases, with 9 bases remaining between them. In DNA, the CDR3 is TGTGCCAGCAGTTTACTTCGGGGGTACGAGCAGTACTTC. Translation gives CASSLLRGYEQYF.

This clone was counted once. The chain employs TRBV2 and TRBJ1-2; D is perhaps TRBD1 (5 bases). Trimming cost V 7 bases and J 4 bases, with 16 bases left between them. Germline V gene sequence: CDR1 SNHLY, CDR2 FYNNEI. This CDR3 has 14 amino acids. CDR3 nucleotides: TGTGCCAGCATGGCCGTACAGGACGGCTATGGCTACACCTTC. Its protein is CASMAVQDGYGYTF.

V usage is TRBV7-2 and J usage is TRBJ2-5; tentatively, D is TRBD1 (7 bases). This CDR3 region has 16 residues. The V gene lost 5 bases and the J gene lost 4 bases, with 20 bases spanning the gap. The germline gives CDR1 SGHTA, CDR2 FQGNSA. CDR3 sequence reads: CASSTAAAGGGETQYF. The CDR3 region has the DNA TGTGCCAGCAGCACAGCAGCGGCAGGGGGAGGAGAGACCCAGTACTTC. The variable domain in full, completed from reference TRBV7-2 and TRBJ2-5, reads GAGVSQSPSNKVTEKGKDVELRCDPISGHTALYWYRQSLGQGLEFLIYFQGNSAPDKSGLPSDRFSAERTGGSVSTLTIQRTQQEDSAVYLCASSTAAAGGGETQYFGPGTRLLVL.

The chain employs TRBV2 and TRBJ2-2, with D unclear. V lost 1 base, J lost 1 base, and 4 bases lay in between. CDR3 length equals 14 residues. Germline V gives CDR1 SNHLY, CDR2 FYNNEI. The DNA for the CDR3 is TGTGCCAGCAGTGAAGTCCGGAACACCGGGGAGCTGTTTTTT. It translates to CASSEVRNTGELFF.

V and J are TRBV19 and TRBJ1-2, with no clear D. CDR3 length: 12 residues. Germline-derived CDR1 and CDR2 are LNHDA and SQIVND (reference sequence). V lost 7 bases and J lost 4, with 10 bases in between. The DNA of the CDR3 is TGTGCCAGTACAGATACAGTCTATGGCTACACCTTC. Translated: CASTDTVYGYTF.